This T cell receptor beta chain was sequenced in a study of shared clonotypes between healthy human individuals. Only in-frame clones appear in the TCRdb table, and some are missing; sequencing was by immunoSEQ multiplex PCR. Among about 1.1 million clones listed, approximately 80% were seen once. This CDR3 is built from 13 residues. This TCR derives from a man aged 18 to 35 in good health. Some clones in this sample may be carry-over from other donors' samples. The chain joins TRBV21-1 to TRBJ2-5; the D segment call TRBD1 is taken from the table without a DNA check. TRBV21-1 is deemed a pseudogene. What was sequenced was memory CD4+ T cells from PBMCs. Noted subset: CD45RA-negative fraction. Here the CDR3 reads CARQGRRQETQYF. In nucleotides, the CDR3 is TGTGCCAGGCAGGGGCGGCGCCAAGAGACCCAGTACTTC.